This entry concerns a single T cell receptor (beta chain). The CDR3 loop spans 17 amino acids. V dropped 3 bases and J dropped 4; count of bases not matched to a gene: 5. Germline CDR1 reads SGHVS; CDR2 reads FNYEAQ. The sample comes from a study of shared clonotypes between healthy human individuals. Turning to the study itself: The study enrolled a couple of women and three men aged 18 to 49.

This table comes from immunoSEQ multiplex PCR, and its TCRdb copy is limited to in-frame clones, with some not included. The sample records some 530,000 clones, roughly 80% being singletons. Sequencing was performed on PBMCs. The J gene is TRBJ2-5, the V gene TRBV7-6; 16 bases line up with TRBD2. The TCR originated in a woman aged 40-49 years in good health. Some clones in this sample may be carry-over from other donors' samples. CDR3 residues: CASSFPGLAGGGETQYF. The CDR3 DNA follows: TGTGCCAGCAGCTTCCCGGGACTAGCGGGAGGGGGAGAGACCCAGTACTTC.